This TCR beta chain was captured by sequencing in a study of T cell changes during pregnancy in multiple sclerosis. The CDR3 loop spans 14 amino acids. The V and J ends lost 5 bases and 1 base respectively, with 8 bases between them. Germline V gene lookup returns CDR1 SNHLY and CDR2 FYNNEI. This table comes from immunoSEQ multiplex PCR, and its TCRdb copy is limited to in-frame clones, with some not included. This repertoire shows tens of thousands of clones, roughly 89% found once; its top ten account for 2%. The source is a female donor with multiple sclerosis, enrolled in a pregnancy study. The starting material was peripheral blood, obtained in the second trimester of pregnancy. The V gene is TRBV2, the J gene TRBJ1-4, with TRBD1 as a possible D gene (6 bases). CDR3 sequence: CASSLQGTNEKLFF. The CDR3 DNA reads TGTGCCAGCAGTCTACAGGGAACTAATGAAAAACTGTTTTTT. The entire variable domain, with the rest obtained from reference TRBV2 and TRBJ1-4, is as follows: EPEVTQTPSHQVTQMGQEVILRCVPISNHLYFYWYRQILGQKVEFLVSFYNNEISEKSEIFDDQFSVERPDGSNFTLKIRSTKLEDSAMYFCASSLQGTNEKLFFGSGTQLSVL.